A selection of T cell receptor beta chains follows, all from one sample in a study of Ad26.COV2.S vaccination and SARS-CoV-2 variants. Repertoires were generated with immunoSEQ multiplex PCR, while TCRdb's copy carries only in-frame clones and drops some. The sample comprises around 250,000 clones, about 90% of which are singletons, and over 2.5% rests with the top ten. The sequencing here drew on peripheral blood, taken in a trial of Ad26.COV2.S vaccine versus placebo. These receptors all come from a person between 18 and 60 years old who received the Ad26.COV2.S COVID-19 vaccine or a placebo. The CDR3 runs from the conserved cysteine through the conserved F or W. D genes are given only for firm matches. For some rows the clone size is stated as once, few or many, or as a class when expanded; others skip it.

d_gene | j_gene | v_gene | abundance | CDR3nt | CDR3aa
NA | TRBJ2-7 | TRBV5-6 | NA | TGTGCCAGCAGCTTGGGGTGGGGTGGGATAGGAGAGCAGTACTTC | CASSLGWGGIGEQYF
NA | TRBJ1-1 | TRBV6-2/TRBV6-3 | NA | TGTGCCAGCAGTTACTCGACGGGGGTTGCGTACACTGAAGCTTTCTTT | CASSYSTGVAYTEAFF
NA | TRBJ1-4 | TRBV5-4 | NA | TGTGCCAGCAGCTTTAGTATTGAGGGGGAAAAACTGTTTTTT | CASSFSIEGEKLFF
NA | TRBJ2-1 | TRBV3-1/TRBV3-2 | NA | TGTGCCAGCAGCCACCACACCCTGGGAGCAGGCTACAATGAGCAGTTCTTC | CASSHHTLGAGYNEQFF
TRBD1 | TRBJ2-7 | TRBV2 | NA | TGTGCCACGACAGGGATGGCCTACGAGCAGTACTTC | CATTGMAYEQYF
NA | TRBJ2-7 | TRBV1 | NA | TGCACCAGCAGCCTAGCGGGAGGCCCCGAGCAGTACTTC | CTSSLAGGPEQYF
NA | TRBJ1-1 | TRBV9 | NA | TGTGCCAGCAGCCCCCCACCCCATGGGAGGGCCACTGAAGCTTTCTTT | CASSPPPHGRATEAFF
NA | TRBJ1-1 | TRBV12-3/TRBV12-4 | few | TGTGCCAGCAGTCCAATGGGAGTTTCTGAAGCTTTCTTT | CASSPMGVSEAFF
TRBD1 | TRBJ2-3 | TRBV2 | once | TGTGCCAGCAGACCACCTCCTGGGACAGGCTCCACAGATACGCAGTATTTT | CASRPPPGTGSTDTQYF
TRBD2 | TRBJ2-1 | TRBV4-1 | NA | TGCGCCAGCAGCCAAGTGAGGGGGACTAGCGGGAGAGGTGAGCAGTTCTTC | CASSQVRGTSGRGEQFF
TRBD2 | TRBJ2-4 | TRBV7-3 | NA | TGTGCCAGCAGCCAGGGACTAGCAAACATTCAGTACTTC | CASSQGLANIQYF
NA | TRBJ1-1 | TRBV4-1 | few | TGCGCCAGCAGCCAAGTGAGGGACATCTACACTGAAGCTTTCTTT | CASSQVRDIYTEAFF
NA | TRBJ1-1 | TRBV3-1/TRBV3-2 | NA | TGTGCCAGCAGCCAAGAAATGTGGGGGGCCGTGGACGCTTTCTTT | CASSQEMWGAVDAFF
TRBD2 | TRBJ2-1 | TRBV5-1 | NA | TGCGCCAGCAGCTCGAAGTCTAGCGGGAGTATCAATGAGCAGTTCTTC | CASSSKSSGSINEQFF
TRBD1 | TRBJ1-6 | TRBV6-2/TRBV6-3 | NA | TGTGCCAGCAGTGCGGGACAGGGGAGGAATTCACCCCTCCACTTT | CASSAGQGRNSPLHF
NA | TRBJ2-1 | TRBV7-2 | NA | TGTGCCAGCAGTTTAGCGGACCTATACAATGAGCAGTTCTTC | CASSLADLYNEQFF
NA | TRBJ2-7 | TRBV27 | NA | TGTGCCAGCAGCTTACGGGGGGCGCCCTACGAGCAGTACTTC | CASSLRGAPYEQYF
NA | TRBJ2-7 | TRBV6-1 | NA | TGTGCCAGCAGTGAAGCGGTCGGGGGTGGCTTAGGGCAGTACTTC | CASSEAVGGGLGQYF
NA | TRBJ1-2 | TRBV5-5 | NA | TGTGCCAGCAGCTTTATTTTGGGGGATGGCTACACCTTC | CASSFILGDGYTF
TRBD1 | TRBJ1-2 | TRBV18 | once | TGTGCCAGCTCACCACTACTCCCGACAGGGGGCGACTATGGCTACACCTTC | CASSPLLPTGGDYGYTF
TRBD2 | TRBJ2-7 | TRBV2 | NA | TGTGCCAGCAGGGGAGATAGCGGGAGGGCCGGGCAGTACTTC | CASRGDSGRAGQYF
NA | TRBJ2-1 | TRBV7-2 | NA | TGTGCCAGCAGCTTACTGTCCCTAGGGAATGAGCAGTTCTTC | CASSLLSLGNEQFF
TRBD1 | TRBJ1-2 | TRBV7-2 | NA | TGTGCCAGCAGCCGACAGGGAGGTGATGGCTACACCTTC | CASSRQGGDGYTF
TRBD1 | TRBJ2-2 | TRBV7-9 | NA | TGTGCCAGCAGCTTAGTACAGGGGGACTCCGGGGAGCTGTTTTTT | CASSLVQGDSGELFF
TRBD1 | TRBJ1-4 | TRBV6-1 | NA | TGTGCCAGCAGTGAAGCGCTCTGGGCAGGGGGCAATGTCAAGGCGCGAGAAAAACTGTTTTTT | CASSEALWAGGNVKAREKLFF
NA | TRBJ1-4 | TRBV5-1 | NA | TGCGCCAGCAGCCCGGGACTTAAATATGAAAAACTGTTTTTT | CASSPGLKYEKLFF
NA | TRBJ1-1 | TRBV6-5 | once | TGTGCCAGCCTTCCGAACACTGAAGCTTTCTTT | CASLPNTEAFF
TRBD1 | TRBJ1-2 | TRBV4-1 | many | TGCGCCAGCAGCCAAGACCCAACAGGGGGCCCCGGTGGCTACACCTTC | CASSQDPTGGPGGYTF
NA | TRBJ2-7 | TRBV6-1 | NA | TGTGCCAGCAGTGGAGCCGGGACACAAAGCTCCTACGAGCAGTACTTC | CASSGAGTQSSYEQYF
TRBD1 | TRBJ2-1 | TRBV9 | NA | TGTGCCAGCAGCGTGGGACAGGGCCCCAATGAGCAGTTCTTC | CASSVGQGPNEQFF
NA | TRBJ1-4 | TRBV19 | NA | TGTGCCAGTAGTCAACAGGTCAGGGCGGAAAAACTGTTTTTT | CASSQQVRAEKLFF
TRBD2 | TRBJ2-7 | TRBV28 | few | TGTGCCAGCAGGGCAGGGAGGGGTATGGCCTACGAGCAGTACTTC | CASRAGRGMAYEQYF
TRBD1 | TRBJ2-7 | TRBV4-3 | NA | TGCGCCAGCAGCCCAGGGGGTAGCTCCTACGAGCAGTACTTC | CASSPGGSSYEQYF
TRBD1 | TRBJ1-1 | TRBV9 | NA | TGTGCCAGCAGCGCCAGACCGGGACAGGGAGTTTCTGAAGCTTTCTTT | CASSARPGQGVSEAFF
TRBD1 | TRBJ1-4 | TRBV3-1/TRBV3-2 | NA | TGTGCCAGCAGCCGCCGACAGGGGAGAGAAAAACTGTTTTTT | CASSRRQGREKLFF
NA | TRBJ1-3 | TRBV5-1 | NA | TGCGCCAGCAGCTTGGCTTTGGGGGCGGAAGGAAACACCATATATTTT | CASSLALGAEGNTIYF
NA | TRBJ2-7 | TRBV5-1 | NA | TGCGCCAGCAGCTTCGGCCAGGGGTCCTACGAGCAGTACTTC | CASSFGQGSYEQYF
NA | TRBJ1-6 | TRBV5-6 | NA | TGTGCCAGCAGTCGGGGATTCGATTCACCCCTCCACTTT | CASSRGFDSPLHF
TRBD2 | TRBJ2-1 | TRBV18 | NA | TGTGCCAGCTCACCACCCGGATCGAGGACTAGCGTCAATGAGCAGTTCTTC | CASSPPGSRTSVNEQFF
TRBD2 | TRBJ2-1 | TRBV7-3 | NA | TGTGCCAGCAGCCTTCTAGCGGGGAGCTCCTACAATGAGCAGTTCTTC | CASSLLAGSSYNEQFF
TRBD2 | TRBJ2-1 | TRBV10-3 | NA | TGTGCCATCAGTGAGCCTTCAGCGGGGGGGCTAGGTGAGCAGTTCTTC | CAISEPSAGGLGEQFF